These T cell receptor beta chains were read from a single sample in a study of liver allograft versus peripheral blood T cells. TCRdb re-called the reads through MiXCR, storing one row per CDR3 protein. The data hold just over 8,500 distinct CDR3 sequences, with 15% to 20% observed a single time. The receptors were sampled from a human patient who had a liver transplant. The graft donor may have given rise to some T cells. Both conserved end residues are part of each CDR3. Size tells how often a clone was seen (once, few, many) or the class of an expanded clone, and some rows leave it out.

V gene: TRBV7-2; clone size: many; CDR3 protein: CASSFRGPEAFF
V gene: TRBV20-1; clone size: medium-sized; CDR3 protein: CSARSQATTNEKLFF
V gene: TRBV5-6; clone size: medium-sized; CDR3 protein: CASSLGGPLGSPLHF
V gene: TRBV7-2; clone size: many; CDR3 protein: CASSSGTGGRRSYTF
V gene: TRBV15; clone size: medium-sized; CDR3 protein: CATSRDSPALGAGGSYEQYF
V gene: TRBV7-2; clone size: medium-sized; CDR3 protein: CASTKTGGSGNTIYF
V gene: TRBV5-5; clone size: medium-sized; CDR3 protein: CASSFVAFYLSPLHF
V gene: TRBV20-1; clone size: many; CDR3 protein: CSARGTGRNTIYF
V gene: TRBV15; clone size: .; CDR3 protein: CATSRPNWVSTDTQYF
V gene: TRBV9; clone size: medium-sized; CDR3 protein: CASRGGGPWEGNTEAFF
V gene: TRBV18; clone size: medium-sized; CDR3 protein: CASSPTKVNEKLFF
V gene: TRBV7-2; clone size: medium-sized; CDR3 protein: CASSLVAAYGYTF
V gene: TRBV6-5; clone size: medium-sized; CDR3 protein: CASSFGQPGSGNTIYF
V gene: TRBV5-5; clone size: many; CDR3 protein: CASSSGQGAEAFF
V gene: TRBV2; clone size: .; CDR3 protein: CASQGAGQPQHF
V gene: TRBV12-3/TRBV12-4; clone size: many; CDR3 protein: CASSQLNQPQHF
V gene: TRBV20-1; clone size: .; CDR3 protein: CSARSDTGGSREQCF
V gene: TRBV11-2; clone size: few; CDR3 protein: CASSSNLRTGKRKGYTF
V gene: TRBV6-5; clone size: medium-sized; CDR3 protein: CASSYRAGRTNNSPLHF
V gene: TRBV6-6; clone size: medium-sized; CDR3 protein: CASRVRSGAVNSPLHF
V gene: TRBV28; clone size: medium-sized; CDR3 protein: CASSLVGRSYEQYF
V gene: TRBV18; clone size: medium-sized; CDR3 protein: CASSPPGLSGNTIYF
V gene: TRBV10-3; clone size: medium-sized; CDR3 protein: CAISGTGTTDTQYF
V gene: TRBV6-6; clone size: medium-sized; CDR3 protein: CASSYPLSADSYEQYF
V gene: TRBV20-1; clone size: few; CDR3 protein: CSARLDQYSPLHF
V gene: TRBV30; clone size: few; CDR3 protein: CAWSRQSNTEAFF
V gene: TRBV6-5; clone size: many; CDR3 protein: CASGVGARMNEQYF
V gene: TRBV20-1; clone size: many; CDR3 protein: CSARDTSGVSYEQYF
V gene: TRBV2; clone size: .; CDR3 protein: CASSGGFGGYSPLHF
V gene: TRBV6-6; clone size: many; CDR3 protein: CASSPGGLNTEAFF
V gene: TRBV27; clone size: many; CDR3 protein: CASGPQGKGGYTF
V gene: TRBV6-2/TRBV6-3; clone size: few; CDR3 protein: CAIAMGTEAFF
V gene: TRBV14; clone size: .; CDR3 protein: CASSHGDFLGGRTDTQYF
V gene: TRBV11-1; clone size: .; CDR3 protein: CASSLKTGADTQYF
V gene: TRBV5-4; clone size: .; CDR3 protein: CASSPPDSPWGYTF
V gene: TRBV6-1; clone size: medium-sized; CDR3 protein: CASSELDRAGYGYTF
V gene: TRBV2; clone size: .; CDR3 protein: CASSESYNEQFF
V gene: TRBV6-2/TRBV6-3; clone size: many; CDR3 protein: CASSYGSKGTGQPQHF
V gene: TRBV11-2; clone size: medium-sized; CDR3 protein: CASSSTGSGTSNSPLHF
V gene: TRBV20-1; clone size: many; CDR3 protein: CSASQGDRPTF
V gene: TRBV12-3/TRBV12-4; clone size: medium-sized; CDR3 protein: CASSSGTDLSPQPQHF
V gene: TRBV6-2/TRBV6-3; clone size: medium-sized; CDR3 protein: CASRKGALVTEAFF
V gene: TRBV7-2; clone size: medium-sized; CDR3 protein: CASSPRLAGGPYEQYF
V gene: TRBV5-4; clone size: medium-sized; CDR3 protein: CASSRLAGETGELFF
V gene: TRBV18; clone size: medium-sized; CDR3 protein: CASSPTGGYNEQFF
V gene: TRBV20-1; clone size: .; CDR3 protein: CSAPDRDNGYTF
V gene: TRBV28; clone size: .; CDR3 protein: CASSLATGDTIYF
V gene: TRBV9; clone size: medium-sized; CDR3 protein: CASSVGRGGRTGELFF
V gene: TRBV19; clone size: .; CDR3 protein: CATARDRGLNEQFF
V gene: TRBV9; clone size: .; CDR3 protein: CASSVGQSSGNTIYF
V gene: TRBV18; clone size: .; CDR3 protein: CVSSPLPFGQTYERYF
V gene: TRBV10-3; clone size: once; CDR3 protein: CAISDLTGATGELFF
V gene: TRBV18; clone size: medium-sized; CDR3 protein: CASSPRPGSPMWGTF
V gene: TRBV3-1; clone size: few; CDR3 protein: CASSQAWGGEGEQYF
V gene: TRBV3-1; clone size: few; CDR3 protein: CASSQGSGNTEAFF